The entry that follows covers one T cell receptor beta chain sequence. As yet, its antigen is unknown. The sample is drawn from a study of T cell responses to AZD1222 COVID-19 vaccine. Study summary: Pooled in the analysis were second doses at about 4 or about 12 weeks.

Study findings and constraints: Spike-specific TCR breadth and depth rose after two AZD1222 doses. The donors showed a predominance of white British ancestry and of females, with possible underestimation of clonal diversity. Only a handful of AZD1222 recipients tested seropositive at baseline.

Repertoires were generated with immunoSEQ multiplex PCR, while TCRdb's copy carries only in-frame clones and drops some. The data hold 120,000 to 150,000 clones, with about nine tenths observed a single time. The CDR3 is made up of 16 amino acids. CDR1 and CDR2 from the germline V gene are LGHDT and YNNKEL (reference sequence). Trimming removed 7 bases from V and 1 base from J; junction bases left unmatched: 9. The TCR comes from an adult in good health. The J gene is TRBJ2-2, the V gene TRBV3-1 (or the pseudogene TRBV3-2), with 7 bases fitting TRBD1. Specimen: peripheral blood, collected on day 0 of AZD1222 vaccination. Written as DNA, the CDR3 is TGTGCCAGCACCCCCCGAGGGGGCGAGAACACCGGGGAGCTGTTTTTT. Translating it yields CASTPRGGENTGELFF.